This TCR beta chain comes out of a study of PD-1 blockade in classical Hodgkin lymphoma. Each of the patients experienced relapse following autologous stem cell transplantation, and their brentuximab vedotin exposure differed. Assay: immunoSEQ multiplex PCR; the TCRdb copy retains only in-frame clones and omits some. The data contain more than 55,000 clones, roughly 91% of them singletons. V was shortened by 4 bases and J by 5 bases, with 12 bases between the two germline ends. This CDR3 is 13 amino acids long. CDR1 is SGHRS, CDR2 YFSETQ, per germline. The gene calls are TRBV5-1 and TRBJ1-1; TRBD1 is a possible D gene (5 bases). This receptor was obtained from a human donor with classical Hodgkin lymphoma. The specimen was peripheral blood mononuclear cells (PBMCs), collected before the second cycle of nivolumab. The CDR3 DNA follows: TGCGCCAGCAGCCATCCAGCAGGGACTGAAGCTTTCTTT. It codes for CASSHPAGTEAFF.